This entry lists 24 T cell receptor beta chains sequenced from one sample in a study of vaccination effects on CD4 cells after COVID-19. The data were produced by immunoSEQ multiplex PCR, yet TCRdb's version contains in-frame clones alone and is incomplete. The sample lists tens of thousands of clones; over 70% were seen once. After expansion with viral peptide pools in the ViraFEST assay, antigen-specific CD4+ T cells were sequenced. The culture ran for nine to eleven days, and then CD4+ T cells were isolated. Vaccine recipients, nucleocapsid antibody negative, had no prior SARS-CoV-2 infection. The antigens for these receptors are not known. The source material was CD4+ T cells from PBMCs cultured with SARS-CoV-2 spike peptides, sampled before COVID-19 vaccination. Receptors originate from a human donor who received a COVID-19 vaccine.

In this sample, this clone turned up a few times. The rearrangement uses TRBV27 and TRBJ1-2, with TRBD1 as a possible D gene (5 bases). V gave up 4 bases and J gave up 8 bases, with 14 bases separating them. The CDR3 covers 13 residues. Germline V gene sequence: CDR1 MNHEY, CDR2 SMNVEV (reference sequence). The CDR3, as DNA: TGTGCCAGCAGTTCCGCAGGGATTCGGGGCTACACCTTC. The encoded protein is CASSSAGIRGYTF.

V is TRBV10-1 and J is TRBJ2-5; D gene uncertain. The germline V and J ends were trimmed by 11 bases and 4 bases, with 26 bases remaining between them. This CDR3 spans 16 amino acids. CDR1 is WNHNN, CDR2 SYGVQD, per germline (reference sequence). CDR3: CACYPIGSVLGETQYF. The CDR3 nucleotides are TGCGCCTGCTATCCGATCGGTTCGGTTCTTGGAGAGACCCAGTACTTC.

The chain uses TRBV28 and TRBJ1-1; D gene ambiguous. Per the germline V gene, CDR1 is MDHEN and CDR2 is SYDVKM. The CDR3 runs 12 residues. V lost 3 bases and J 7 bases, leaving 9 bases between the germline ends. The CDR3 sequence is CASSFVGVEAFF. CDR3 nucleotides: TGTGCCAGCAGTTTTGTGGGCGTTGAAGCTTTCTTT.

Only a few counts were recorded for this clone. The chain couples TRBV20-1 to TRBJ2-7; D remains unclear. V gave up 3 bases and J gave up 2 bases, with 11 bases separating them. Germline loops: CDR1 DFQATT, CDR2 SNEGSKA (reference sequence). The CDR3 is 13 amino acids. Written as DNA, the CDR3 is TGCAGTGCTAGTACCCTTACCCCCTACGAGCAGTACGTC. Residues: CSASTLTPYEQYV.

The V call is TRBV2, the J call TRBJ2-7; D gene uncertain. Germline-derived CDR1 and CDR2 are SNHLY and FYNNEI. This CDR3 spans 12 amino acids. V was pared by 4 bases and J by 7 bases, with 11 bases between. Written as DNA, the CDR3 is TGTGCCAGCAGTGGGGTTTTGGGGGAGCAGTACGTC. Its translation is CASSGVLGEQYV.

V gene TRBV24-1 combines with J gene TRBJ1-2; 12 bases agree with TRBD1. J was trimmed by 8 bases and V by 7 bases; bases with no gene match: 1. CDR3 length: 12 residues. Germline V gene lookup returns CDR1 KGHDR and CDR2 SFDVKD. CDR3 loop: CATRGTGGGYTF. CDR3 nucleotides: TGTGCCACCAGGGGGACAGGGGGCGGCTACACCTTC.

The gene calls are TRBV7-6 and TRBJ2-1; 10 nucleotides align to TRBD2. Germline V gene sequence: CDR1 SGHVS, CDR2 FNYEAQ. J gave up 7 bases and V 2 bases, and 14 bases lay outside the gene matches. The CDR3 consists of 18 residues. CDR3 loop: CASSLRPLSSGGLNEQFF. In DNA, the CDR3 is TGTGCCAGCAGCTTACGGCCCTTATCTAGCGGGGGTTTGAATGAGCAGTTCTTC.

This clone was observed once. J is TRBJ1-1 and V is TRBV6-4; D is unresolved. The CDR3 runs 11 residues. The germline V and J ends were trimmed by 1 base and 5 bases, with 2 bases remaining between them. Looked up from germline, CDR1 is MRHNA and CDR2 is SNTAGT. CDR3: CASSDLTEAFF. CDR3 nucleotides: TGTGCCAGCAGTGACTTGACTGAAGCTTTCTTT.

This clone occurred once. The chain recombines TRBV24-1 with TRBJ2-1, with D perhaps TRBD1 or TRBD2 (6 bases each). The CDR3 is made up of 15 amino acids. Germline V gives CDR1 KGHDR, CDR2 SFDVKD. The V and J ends lost 3 bases and 4 bases respectively, with 12 bases between them. CDR3 amino acids: CATSDGGGLYNEQFF. CDR3 sequence (DNA): TGTGCCACCAGTGATGGAGGGGGGCTTTACAATGAGCAGTTCTTC.

J is TRBJ2-3 and V is TRBV18; the match to TRBD1 covers 9 bases. CDR3 length equals 13 residues. CDR1 is KGHSH, CDR2 LQKENI, per germline. Trimming took 3 bases from V and 8 from J; bases not matched to a gene: 3. The CDR3 DNA sequence: TGTGCCAGCTCACCGGGGGACAGGGCTACGCAGTATTTT. Translation gives CASSPGDRATQYF.

This chain links TRBV5-1 with TRBJ1-3, with TRBD1 matching over 7 bases. The V gene's germline CDR1 is SGHRS and CDR2 YFSETQ. The J segment lost 0 bases and the V segment lost 3 bases, leaving 3 bases of the junction unmatched. The CDR3 covers 15 residues. Here the CDR3 reads CASSWDSSSGNTIYF. The DNA of the CDR3 is TGCGCCAGCAGCTGGGACAGCTCCTCTGGAAACACCATATATTTT.

V gene TRBV7-8 combines with J gene TRBJ1-3, with 8 positions matching TRBD1. The germline V gene encodes CDR1 SGHVS and CDR2 FQNEAQ. The CDR3 has 15 amino acids. Trimming cost V 0 bases and J 4 bases; bases outside gene matches: 2. This CDR3 is CASSLAGTGGNTIYF. As DNA, the CDR3 is TGTGCCAGCAGCTTAGCCGGGACAGGAGGAAACACCATATATTTT. The full variable domain, with the rest looked up from reference TRBV7-8 and TRBJ1-3, is GAGVSQSPRYKVAKRGQDVALRCDPISGHVSLFWYQQALGQGPEFLTYFQNEAQLDKSGLPSDRFFAERPEGSVSTLKIQRTQQEDSAVYLCASSLAGTGGNTIYFGEGSWLTVV.

The chain employs TRBV6-1 and TRBJ1-2; tentative D call: TRBD1 (5 bases). This CDR3 has 15 residues. Trimming took 1 base from V and 10 from J, leaving 19 bases between them. Germline V gene data show CDR1 as MNHNS and CDR2 as SASEGT. CDR3 protein: CASSEVGGLGDAYTF. The CDR3 DNA sequence: TGTGCCAGCAGTGAAGTGGGAGGTCTTGGGGACGCCTACACCTTC.

This clone was counted once. The V and J genes are TRBV27 and TRBJ1-1; no definite D call. Between the trimmed V and J ends, which lost 2 bases and 1 base, there was a span of 5 bases. CDR3 length: 13 residues. Germline CDR1 MNHEY, CDR2 SMNVEV (reference sequence). The CDR3: CASSLRTNTEAFF. As DNA, the CDR3 is TGTGCCAGCAGTTTACGGACGAACACTGAAGCTTTCTTT.

The chain links TRBV7-9 to TRBJ1-2; no clear D gene. Between the trimmed V and J ends, which lost 1 base and 7 bases, there was a span of 10 bases. The CDR3 runs to 13 residues. CDR1 and CDR2 from the germline V gene are SEHNR and FQNEAQ (reference sequence). CDR3 amino acids: CASSLEWGSGYTF. In DNA form, the CDR3 reads TGTGCCAGCAGCTTAGAGTGGGGAAGTGGCTACACCTTC.

This chain connects TRBV18 to TRBJ1-1; tentatively, D is TRBD1 (5 bases). Trimming removed 0 bases from V and 0 bases from J, with 8 bases in between. This CDR3 is built from 15 residues. Germline V gene lookup returns CDR1 KGHSH and CDR2 LQKENI. DNA for the CDR3: TGTGCCAGCTCACCACCGGGGGTGGTGAACACTGAAGCTTTCTTT. Residues: CASSPPGVVNTEAFF.

V gene TRBV9 combines with J gene TRBJ2-2, with 9 bases aligning to TRBD1. CDR3 length: 17 amino acids. Germline assignment: CDR1 SGDLS and CDR2 YYNGEE. After removal of 0 bases from V and 4 bases from J, the junction contained 7 bases not matched to a gene. CDR3: CASSVATATGGTGELFF. The DNA for the CDR3 is TGTGCCAGCAGCGTAGCTACCGCGACAGGGGGCACCGGGGAGCTGTTTTTT.

CDR3 nucleotides: TGTGCCAGCAGCTTAGATCAGGGGGACGAGCAGTACGTC. Protein product: CASSLDQGDEQYV. The chain is built from TRBV11-2 and TRBJ2-7, with 7 bases fitting TRBD1. V lost 0 bases and J lost 5; bases outside the gene matches: 1. Germline values: CDR1 SGHAT, CDR2 FQNNGV. The CDR3 is 13 amino acids.

The V call is TRBV12-3 or TRBV12-4, the J call TRBJ1-5; D gene ambiguous. CDR3 length equals 13 residues. Trimming stripped 5 bases from V and 6 bases from J, with 11 bases between. The CDR3 bases are TGTGCCAGCAGTGGTTCACGGGGTCAGCCCCAGCATTTT. Its protein is CASSGSRGQPQHF.

This clone was seen a handful of times. The rearrangement links TRBV18 to TRBJ2-1, with D unclear. Germline V gene lookup returns CDR1 KGHSH and CDR2 LQKENI. The CDR3 totals 13 residues. Trimming took off 3 bases at V and 6 bases at J, with 9 bases between the two ends. In DNA form, the CDR3 reads TGTGCCAGCTCACCCAACCCTATCAATGAGCAGTTCTTC. Its protein is CASSPNPINEQFF.

This clone was seen only a few times. The chain has TRBV9 and TRBJ2-1; the D is unclear. The V and J ends lost 2 bases and 7 bases respectively, with 16 bases between them. The germline V gene encodes CDR1 SGDLS and CDR2 YYNGEE. The CDR3 totals 15 residues. The CDR3 coding sequence is TGTGCCAGCAGCGTCGGTGATAACAGCCTTAATGAGCAGTTCTTC. This gives the protein CASSVGDNSLNEQFF.

The chain employs TRBV5-6 and TRBJ2-1; D is perhaps TRBD1 (6 bases). This CDR3 has 13 amino acids. Trimming stripped 0 bases from V and 13 bases from J, with 14 bases between. Germline V lookup: CDR1 SGHDT, CDR2 YYEEEE. CDR3 sequence reads: CASSLGTANLQFF. CDR3 bases: TGTGCCAGCAGCTTGGGGACAGCAAACCTCCAGTTCTTC.

The chain is built from TRBV10-3 and TRBJ2-3, with D perhaps matching TRBD2 (5 bases). Germline V CDR1 and CDR2: ENHRY, SYGVKD. V lost 2 bases and J lost 5, with 11 bases in between. The CDR3 length is 14 residues. CDR3 region: CAISEPGLGDTQYF. For the CDR3, the DNA is TGTGCCATCAGTGAGCCGGGGTTAGGAGATACGCAGTATTTT.

The V call is TRBV27, the J call TRBJ1-1; maybe TRBD1 (5 bases). CDR1 is MNHEY and CDR2 is SMNVEV in the germline V gene (reference sequence). Trimming left V 7 bases short and J 5 bases short, with 20 bases between. The CDR3 has 15 residues. CDR3 in amino acids: CASNVLGGGRTEAFF. CDR3 DNA sequence: TGTGCCAGCAACGTACTGGGGGGGGGTAGGACTGAAGCTTTCTTT.